This entry lists 14 T cell receptor beta chains sequenced from one sample in a study of T-cell memory formation after mild COVID-19 (dated by TCRdb to 2020 to 2023). Receptors were amplified or captured by 5' RACE. TCRdb lists the instrument as Illumina NovaSeq 6000. TCRdb reprocessing: public reads trimmed at Q25 with fastp, clones called with MiXCR, in-frame beta chains kept. Rows with a matching CDR3 protein are joined into one entry that keeps the most common DNA and genes. This sample lists roughly 120,000 distinct CDR3 sequences; over 20% were detected once. The top ten clones comprise roughly two fifths of the sample. Sequenced material: PBMCs or a T cell subset sorted from them (not recorded which). These receptors originate from a man between 18 and 35 years old who had mild COVID-19 (a few samples of this study predate the infection). The sample titles of this study are shuffled in the database, so cell type and time point are left out; the donor was told from shared clones.

This clonotype was counted between two and nine times. This sequence joins TRBV4-2 and TRBJ2-3; 11 bases are shared with TRBD2. The germline V gene has CDR1 LGHNA and CDR2 YNFKEQ. The CDR3 has 15 residues. Trimming removed 0 bases from V and 4 bases from J; junction bases left unmatched: 0. CDR3 in amino acids: CASSQDSGGADTQYF. The CDR3 nucleotides read TGTGCCAGCAGCCAAGATAGCGGGGGGGCAGATACGCAGTATTTT.

This clonotype was detected a few times. DNA of the CDR3: TGTGCCAGCAGTTACTCGCCTTCTAGAGGAGATACGCAGTATTTT. Residues: CASSYSPSRGDTQYF. This rearrangement joins TRBV6-5 to TRBJ2-3, with D hard to call. Germline V CDR1 and CDR2: MNHEY, SVGAGI. Trimming pared 0 bases from V and 5 bases from J, leaving 12 bases between. CDR3 length: 15 amino acids.

The genes are TRBV7-2 and TRBJ2-7, with unresolved D. V was shortened by 3 bases and J by 7 bases, with 7 bases between the two germline ends. This CDR3 comprises 11 residues. The germline CDR1 and CDR2 sequences are SGHTA and FQGNSA. The CDR3 sequence is CASSFHREQYF. The CDR3 DNA is TGTGCCAGCAGCTTCCACAGAGAGCAGTACTTC.

This chain links TRBV9 with TRBJ1-2; D remains ambiguous. Trimming stripped 0 bases from V and 3 bases from J, with 15 bases between. Germline V gene sequence: CDR1 SGDLS, CDR2 YYNGEE. This CDR3 contains 16 residues. This CDR3 reads CASSVAWQVGDYGYTF. The CDR3 coding sequence is TGTGCCAGCAGCGTAGCGTGGCAGGTTGGAGACTATGGCTACACCTTC.

This clonotype was counted many times. CDR3 bases: TGTGCCACTCGACAGGGGCCGCAACCACCTGAAGCTTTCTTT. This translates into CATRQGPQPPEAFF. The V and J genes are TRBV19 and TRBJ1-1, with TRBD1 matching 8 bases. This CDR3 comprises 14 residues. Unmatched junction bases numbered 13, after V lost 10 bases and J lost 6 bases. Germline values: CDR1 LNHDA, CDR2 SQIVND (reference sequence).

This clonotype has a count of ten or more. The chain uses TRBV7-2 and TRBJ2-5; D possibly corresponds to TRBD2 (7 bases). CDR3 length: 15 residues. Trimming took off 7 bases at V and 4 bases at J, with 19 bases between the two ends. Looked up from germline, CDR1 is SGHTA and CDR2 is FQGNSA. This chain's CDR3 is CASNSVGGPGETQYF. The DNA of the CDR3 is TGTGCCAGCAATTCCGTGGGGGGGCCGGGAGAGACCCAGTACTTC.

V and J are TRBV7-9 and TRBJ1-1, with 7 bases lining up with TRBD1. V lost 5 bases, J lost 3 bases, and 6 bases stayed unmatched. The CDR3 runs to 14 residues. CDR1 is SEHNR and CDR2 is FQNEAQ in the germline V gene (reference sequence). In DNA form, the CDR3 reads TGTGCCAGCAGCCCGGACAGGTATTACACTGAAGCTTTCTTT. It specifies CASSPDRYYTEAFF.

The chain combines TRBV28 with TRBJ2-7, with TRBD2 identical over 11 bases. After removal of 4 bases from V and 0 bases from J, the junction contained 5 bases not matched to a gene. Germline V gene sequence: CDR1 MDHEN, CDR2 SYDVKM. The CDR3 extends over 16 amino acids. The CDR3 here is CASSSLAGGSSYEQYV. The CDR3 DNA follows: TGTGCCAGCAGTTCCCTAGCGGGGGGAAGCTCCTACGAGCAGTACGTC.

The sample holds a few counts of this clonotype. The chain recombines TRBV20-1 with TRBJ2-1, with TRBD1 as a possible D gene (5 bases). This CDR3 has 14 amino acids. Germline V gene data show CDR1 as DFQATT and CDR2 as SNEGSKA (reference sequence). Trimming removed 1 base at V and 3 bases at J, with 10 bases between. The CDR3 loop is CSARVTELYNEQFF. CDR3 sequence (DNA): TGCAGTGCTAGAGTGACAGAGCTCTACAATGAGCAGTTCTTC.

In this sample, this clonotype turned up a few times. CDR3 DNA: TGTGCCAGCAGTCTGCCGGCCGCGAGCGTCGAAGAGACCCAGTACTTC. Protein sequence: CASSLPAASVEETQYF. The V gene is TRBV12-3 or TRBV12-4, the J gene TRBJ2-5; the D is unclear. Trimming pared 5 bases from V and 3 bases from J, leaving 19 bases between. The CDR3 runs 16 residues.

The chain recombines TRBV6-5 with TRBJ1-5; 10 bases match TRBD1. This CDR3 is 13 amino acids long. Germline-derived CDR1 and CDR2 are MNHEY and SVGAGI. The ends lost 4 bases at V and 6 bases at J; junction bases unmatched: 0. For the CDR3, the DNA is TGTGCCAGCAGTTGGACAGGGGGTCAGCCCCAGCATTTT. Translated: CASSWTGGQPQHF.

V gene TRBV4-1 combines with J gene TRBJ2-5; possibly TRBD1 for D (6 bases). Germline lookup yields CDR1 MGHRA and CDR2 YSYEKL. There are 15 residues in the CDR3. Deletions cut 1 base from V and 5 bases from J, with 14 bases between. This CDR3 reads CASSQVDSAGETQYF. For the CDR3, the DNA is TGCGCCAGCAGCCAAGTGGACAGCGCTGGGGAGACCCAGTACTTC.

This clonotype was observed a single time. The chain recombines TRBV29-1 with TRBJ2-7; 8 bases map to TRBD1. V dropped 7 bases and J dropped 3; count of bases not matched to a gene: 5. Germline CDR1 SQVTM, CDR2 ANQGSEA. The CDR3 length is 12 residues. The CDR3: CSARQGNYEQYF. In DNA, the CDR3 is TGCAGCGCAAGACAGGGGAACTACGAGCAGTACTTC.

This clonotype was seen repeatedly, ten times or more. This chain joins TRBV4-1 and TRBJ1-1, with no clear D. The CDR3 covers 12 residues. Germline CDR1 MGHRA, CDR2 YSYEKL. V lost 1 base to trimming and J lost 2 bases, with 2 bases between them. The CDR3 here is CASSQGNTEAFF. CDR3 DNA sequence: TGCGCCAGCAGCCAAGGAAACACTGAAGCTTTCTTT.